These 25 T cell receptor beta chains came from one sample sequenced in a study of response to subunit inactivated influenza vaccine. TCRdb ran MiXCR on the RT-PCR reads and lists one entry per CDR3 protein. Of under 800,000 distinct CDR3 sequences listed, approximately 13% were seen once; the top ten hold 6.5% to 8.5%. This specimen consisted of PBMCs from blood, obtained 14 days before vaccination. Every receptor here comes from a man aged 45 to 65 who received an inactivated influenza vaccine.

This clonotype was seen a single time. The CDR3 here is CASSQVGRADTQYF. CDR3 in DNA: TGCGCCAGCAGCCAAGTAGGACGGGCAGATACGCAGTATTTT. The chain recombines TRBV4-3 with TRBJ2-3; D is unclear. Germline CDR1 is LGHNA and CDR2 is YSLEER. This CDR3 comprises 14 residues. V shed 1 base and J shed 4 bases, with 9 bases lying between them.

In this sample, this clonotype turned up a few times. This sequence joins TRBV25-1 and TRBJ2-1; 12 bases are a match to TRBD2. The junction had 10 bases not matched to a gene; V was cut back by 6 bases and J by 13 bases. Germline CDR1 and CDR2: MGHDK and SYGVNS. CDR3 length equals 14 residues. CDR3: CASSLQTSGGPQFF. The CDR3 DNA follows: TGTGCCAGCAGCCTTCAAACTAGCGGGGGGCCCCAGTTCTTC.

This clonotype occurred a few times. The chain recombines TRBV4-2 with TRBJ2-7, with 12 bases aligning to TRBD2. The CDR3 has 18 residues. Per the germline V gene, CDR1 is LGHNA and CDR2 is YNFKEQ. Trimming removed 4 bases from V and 0 bases from J; junction bases left unmatched: 10. The CDR3 loop reads CASSPGTSGPIGSYEQYF. The CDR3, as DNA: TGTGCCAGCAGCCCCGGGACTAGCGGGCCTATCGGCTCCTACGAGCAGTACTTC.

The chain has TRBV4-1 and TRBJ1-6; TRBD1 might be the D (6 bases). The germline V gene has CDR1 MGHRA and CDR2 YSYEKL. The germline V and J ends were trimmed by 4 bases and 6 bases, with 13 bases remaining between them. CDR3 length: 15 residues. The CDR3 DNA follows: TGCGCCAGCAGCCTACAGGGATCGGGTAATTCACCCCTCCACTTT. Its translation: CASSLQGSGNSPLHF.

The chain has TRBV7-9 and TRBJ1-1; 9 nucleotides match TRBD1. Germline V gene data show CDR1 as SEHNR and CDR2 as FQNEAQ (reference sequence). V trimming: 5 bases; J trimming: 7 bases; junction bases outside the gene matches: 8. This CDR3 region has 14 residues. CDR3 loop: CASSPNAGQGEAFF. CDR3 DNA: TGTGCCAGCAGCCCCAATGCGGGACAGGGTGAAGCTTTCTTT.

The V and J genes are TRBV6-1 and TRBJ2-4; 9 bases are a match to TRBD1. The CDR3 covers 17 residues. CDR1 MNHNS and CDR2 SASEGT come from the germline V gene. The V gene end was trimmed by 6 bases and the J gene end by 2 bases; junction bases not matched to a gene: 11. For the CDR3, the DNA is TGTGCCAGCAGAAAAGGACAGGGGCGAGGGACCAAAAACATTCAGTACTTC. It translates to CASRKGQGRGTKNIQYF.

V and J are TRBV29-1 and TRBJ2-1; 7 nucleotides match TRBD1. From germline, CDR1 is SQVTM and CDR2 ANQGSEA. V lost 6 bases to trimming and J lost 9 bases; unmatched junction nucleotides: 11. There are 13 residues in the CDR3. The DNA for the CDR3 is TGCAGCGTGGATCGACAGGGTCGCGCTGAGCAGTTCTTC. It codes for CSVDRQGRAEQFF.

In its sample, this clonotype was seen a few times. The chain links TRBV6-2 or TRBV6-3 to TRBJ2-5; 7 nucleotides line up with TRBD2. CDR1 and CDR2 from the germline V gene are MNHEY and SVGEGT. This CDR3 comprises 19 residues. The V and J ends lost 0 bases and 2 bases, in that order; junction bases with no gene match: 15. This chain's CDR3 is CASSYSIGGSAYTQETQYF. The CDR3, as DNA: TGTGCCAGCAGTTACTCGATAGGCGGGAGCGCCTACACTCAAGAGACCCAGTACTTC.

This clonotype was seen a handful of times. The chain couples TRBV27 to TRBJ1-6; no definite D call. Trimming shortened V by 3 bases and J by 2 bases, and 8 bases separated the two germline ends. The CDR3 covers 15 residues. CDR1 and CDR2 (germline): MNHEY, SMNVEV (reference sequence). The CDR3 coding sequence is TGTGCCAGCAGTTTGAAGGGTGCCTATAATTCACCCCTCCACTTT. Encoded protein: CASSLKGAYNSPLHF.

The sample holds many counts of this clonotype. The rearrangement uses TRBV20-1 and TRBJ2-1; TRBD2 matches 9 bases. The CDR3 is made up of 17 amino acids. Germline-derived CDR1 and CDR2 are DFQATT and SNEGSKA (reference sequence). With 0 bases clipped from V and 4 bases from J, the junction kept 10 bases outside the gene matches. The CDR3 DNA sequence: TGCAGTGCTAGAGATGCGGCTAGCGGGACCATTTACAATGAGCAGTTCTTC. Protein sequence: CSARDAASGTIYNEQFF.

The rearrangement uses TRBV7-2 and TRBJ2-2; no firm D call. V lost 6 bases, J lost 1 base, and 9 bases lay in between. This CDR3 has 14 amino acids. The germline V gene encodes CDR1 SGHTA and CDR2 FQGNSA. The CDR3 nucleotides read TGTGCCAGCAGTACGACGGAGAACACCGGGGAGCTGTTTTTT. It translates to CASSTTENTGELFF.

This clonotype was counted many times. The chain recombines TRBV5-1 with TRBJ2-1; no reliable D call. Between the trimmed V and J ends, which lost 1 base and 4 bases, there was a span of 12 bases. The germline V gene has CDR1 SGHRS and CDR2 YFSETQ. The CDR3 covers 15 residues. The CDR3 spells CASSLPGVPYNEQFF. The CDR3 region has the DNA TGCGCCAGCAGCTTGCCAGGCGTACCTTACAATGAGCAGTTCTTC.

The chain is built from TRBV20-1 and TRBJ2-7; 8 bases are shared with TRBD2. CDR1 is DFQATT and CDR2 is SNEGSKA in the germline V gene (reference sequence). Trimming cost V 0 bases and J 0 bases; bases outside gene matches: 10. This CDR3 is built from 17 residues. The CDR3 spells CSARDQGKLAVSYEQYF. In nucleotides, the CDR3 is TGCAGTGCTAGAGATCAGGGGAAACTAGCGGTCTCCTACGAGCAGTACTTC.

This clonotype was observed at least ten times. V gene TRBV20-1 combines with J gene TRBJ2-7, with 7 bases aligning to TRBD1. This CDR3 spans 14 amino acids. V was clipped by 6 bases and J by 2 bases; unmatched bases: 10. Germline loops: CDR1 DFQATT, CDR2 SNEGSKA (reference sequence). The CDR3 reads CSAEPTGDPYEQYF. Here the CDR3 DNA reads TGCAGTGCAGAGCCCACAGGGGACCCCTACGAGCAGTACTTC.

The table lists this clonotype with a few counts. This chain uses TRBV5-1 with TRBJ1-1; possible D gene TRBD1, 6 bases. The CDR3 loop spans 15 amino acids. Trimming pared 2 bases from V and 4 bases from J, leaving 15 bases between. Germline CDR1 and CDR2: SGHRS and YFSETQ. CDR3 sequence reads: CASSFFGGEGTEAFF. CDR3 in DNA: TGCGCCAGCAGCTTTTTTGGGGGCGAAGGCACTGAAGCTTTCTTT.

This clonotype was detected only a few times. The chain employs TRBV7-2 and TRBJ2-7, with 9 bases that match TRBD1. The CDR3 sequence is 14 residues long. The junction had 9 bases not matched to a gene; V was cut back by 5 bases and J by 7 bases. CDR1 SGHTA and CDR2 FQGNSA come from the germline V gene. The CDR3 sequence: CASSQQGAGSEQYF. The CDR3 region has the DNA TGTGCCAGCAGCCAACAGGGGGCGGGAAGTGAGCAGTACTTC.

The rearrangement joins TRBV7-2 to TRBJ2-3; 7 bases fit TRBD2. Germline V gene lookup returns CDR1 SGHTA and CDR2 FQGNSA. V shed 5 bases, J shed 1 base, and the junction held 12 bases outside the gene matches. The CDR3 is 17 residues long. This CDR3 reads CASSPLWASGGTDTQYF. CDR3 nucleotide sequence: TGTGCCAGCAGCCCCCTGTGGGCTAGCGGAGGCACAGATACGCAGTATTTT.

The table lists this clonotype with a few counts. This sequence joins TRBV7-9 and TRBJ2-7; 8 bases align to TRBD1. V trimming: 1 base; J trimming: 5 bases; junction bases outside the gene matches: 7. Per the germline V gene, CDR1 is SEHNR and CDR2 is FQNEAQ (reference sequence). The CDR3 runs 15 residues. CDR3 amino acids: CASSLGPQGAHEQYF. The CDR3 DNA sequence: TGTGCCAGCAGCTTAGGTCCGCAGGGGGCCCACGAGCAGTACTTC.

This chain uses TRBV3-1 with TRBJ2-1; the match to TRBD2 covers 13 bases. CDR1 is LGHDT, CDR2 YNNKEL, per germline (reference sequence). With 4 bases clipped from V and 6 bases from J, the junction kept 9 bases outside the gene matches. The CDR3 covers 17 residues. The CDR3 DNA reads as TGTGCCAGCAGCCCCGGACTAGCGGGAGATCACGCCAATGAGCAGTTCTTC. Protein: CASSPGLAGDHANEQFF.

Only a few counts were recorded for this clonotype. J is TRBJ1-4 and V is TRBV4-3; D not resolved. Trimming pared 3 bases from V and 4 bases from J, leaving 21 bases between. The CDR3 sequence is 18 residues long. Germline V lookup: CDR1 LGHNA, CDR2 YSLEER. In DNA form, the CDR3 reads TGCGCCAGCAGCCAGCTGGGCCAGGTACAGCCGGATAATGAAAAACTGTTTTTT. It specifies CASSQLGQVQPDNEKLFF.

This clonotype was seen a few times. This chain joins TRBV7-8 and TRBJ2-2; D perhaps matches TRBD1 (5 bases). Germline CDR1 reads SGHVS; CDR2 reads FQNEAQ. CDR3 length: 14 amino acids. V lost 4 bases and J lost 9, with 15 bases in between. In DNA form, the CDR3 reads TGTGCCAGCAGCTCAAGCGACAGTATCAGGGAGCTGTTTTTT. Protein: CASSSSDSIRELFF. Filled out from reference TRBV7-8 and TRBJ2-2, the complete variable domain reads GAGVSQSPRYKVAKRGQDVALRCDPISGHVSLFWYQQALGQGPEFLTYFQNEAQLDKSGLPSDRFFAERPEGSVSTLKIQRTQQEDSAVYLCASSSSDSIRELFFGEGSRLTVL.

This chain connects TRBV13 to TRBJ2-7; 10 nucleotides agree with TRBD1. Trimming removed 0 bases from V and 3 bases from J; junction bases left unmatched: 8. Per germline, CDR1 PRHDT and CDR2 FYEKMQ (reference sequence). The CDR3 length is 17 residues. CDR3 bases: TGTGCCAGCAGCTTAGGTCGGGTGGGGGACAGGGGCTACGAGCAGTACTTC. Its translation is CASSLGRVGDRGYEQYF. The variable domain in full, completed from reference TRBV13 and TRBJ2-7, reads AAGVIQSPRHLIKEKRETATLKCYPIPRHDTVYWYQQGPGQDPQFLISFYEKMQSDKGSIPDRFSAQQFSDYHSELNMSSLELGDSALYFCASSLGRVGDRGYEQYFGPGTRLTVT.

V and J are TRBV5-1 and TRBJ2-1; D may be TRBD1 (6 bases). The V end was cut by 7 bases, the J end by 3 bases, with 11 bases between. The CDR3 totals 13 residues. The germline CDR1 and CDR2 sequences are SGHRS and YFSETQ. The CDR3 spells CASEDRNYNEQFF. DNA for the CDR3: TGCGCCAGCGAGGACAGAAACTACAATGAGCAGTTCTTC.

This clonotype turned up a few times. The J gene is TRBJ1-2, the V gene TRBV20-1, with D hard to call. V was pared by 6 bases and J by 4 bases, with 12 bases between. The CDR3 covers 12 residues. Germline values: CDR1 DFQATT, CDR2 SNEGSKA (reference sequence). CDR3 in DNA: TGCAGTGCAGGAAGATTGATCTATGGCTACACCTTC. Its protein is CSAGRLIYGYTF.

The V gene is TRBV6-5, the J gene TRBJ1-4; the D is unclear. This CDR3 is 14 amino acids long. V lost 0 bases and J 7 bases, leaving 9 bases between the germline ends. Germline assignment: CDR1 MNHEY and CDR2 SVGAGI. CDR3 bases: TGTGCCAGCAGTTACTCGAGGTGGGGTGAAAAACTGTTTTTT. Translation gives CASSYSRWGEKLFF.